This is a list of T cell receptor beta chains from one sample in a study of memory CD4+ T cells and cytomegalovirus serostatus. Libraries were prepared by immunoSEQ multiplex PCR; TCRdb keeps only in-frame clonotypes and omits some of them. Of about 92,000 clones in the sample, 80% are singletons; the top ten hold less than 4%. Material for sequencing was memory CD4+ T cells from blood. Receptor source: an adult in good health and CMV-seropositive. Each CDR3 is given with its conserved first and last residue. D genes are given only for firm matches. Size is stated for part of the rows, as once, few or many counts, or as a class when the clone is expanded.

CDR3aa: CASSVGPNQPQHF; CDR3nt: TGTGCCAGCAGCGTGGGGCCTAATCAGCCCCAGCATTTT; abundance: .; d_gene: .; j_gene: TRBJ1-5; v_gene: TRBV9
CDR3aa: CASSLELAVGSYNEQFF; CDR3nt: TGTGCCAGCAGCTTAGAACTAGCGGTCGGCTCCTACAATGAGCAGTTCTTC; abundance: .; d_gene: TRBD2; j_gene: TRBJ2-1; v_gene: TRBV7-3
CDR3aa: CASSPTGTNYEQYF; CDR3nt: TGTGCCAGCAGCCCGACCGGGACAAACTACGAGCAGTACTTC; abundance: .; d_gene: .; j_gene: TRBJ2-7; v_gene: TRBV7-2
CDR3aa: CASSKGAGGSYNEQFF; CDR3nt: TGTGCCAGCAGCAAAGGGGCGGGAGGCTCCTACAATGAGCAGTTCTTC; abundance: .; d_gene: .; j_gene: TRBJ2-1; v_gene: TRBV21-1
CDR3aa: CASSLVAELSGANVLTF; CDR3nt: TGTGCCAGCAGCTTGGTGGCAGAACTCTCTGGGGCCAACGTCCTGACTTTC; abundance: .; d_gene: .; j_gene: TRBJ2-6; v_gene: TRBV5-4
CDR3aa: CASSRQGSLNTEAFF; CDR3nt: TGTGCCAGCAGTAGACAGGGCTCACTGAACACTGAAGCTTTCTTT; abundance: .; d_gene: TRBD1; j_gene: TRBJ1-1; v_gene: TRBV28
CDR3aa: CASSPGTGRSSGNTIYF; CDR3nt: TGTGCCAGCAGTCCCGGGACAGGGAGATCGTCTGGAAACACCATATATTTT; abundance: .; d_gene: TRBD1; j_gene: TRBJ1-3; v_gene: TRBV28
CDR3aa: CASTARDRGRNEQYF; CDR3nt: TGTGCCAGCACGGCCCGGGACAGGGGGAGAAACGAGCAGTACTTC; abundance: .; d_gene: TRBD1; j_gene: TRBJ2-7; v_gene: TRBV6-5
CDR3aa: CSADLGGETQYF; CDR3nt: TGCAGCGCTGACCTAGGGGGAGAGACCCAGTACTTC; abundance: .; d_gene: .; j_gene: TRBJ2-5; v_gene: TRBV29-1
CDR3aa: CASRPGLQNTIYF; CDR3nt: TGTGCCAGCAGACCGGGCCTACAAAACACCATATATTTT; abundance: .; d_gene: .; j_gene: TRBJ1-3; v_gene: TRBV6-1
CDR3aa: CASSLEGDGYTF; CDR3nt: TGTGCCAGCAGCTTAGAGGGAGATGGCTACACCTTC; abundance: .; d_gene: .; j_gene: TRBJ1-2; v_gene: TRBV11-2
CDR3aa: CASTLGQGEYEQYF; CDR3nt: TGTGCCAGCACGCTCGGACAGGGGGAATACGAGCAGTACTTC; abundance: .; d_gene: TRBD1; j_gene: TRBJ2-7; v_gene: TRBV18
CDR3aa: CASRPPRETSTGELFF; CDR3nt: TGTGCAAGTCGCCCCCCGCGGGAGACATCCACCGGGGAGCTGTTTTTT; abundance: .; d_gene: .; j_gene: TRBJ2-2; v_gene: TRBV12-2
CDR3aa: CASSQGGTNTEAFF; CDR3nt: TGTGCCAGCAGCCAAGGGGGTACGAACACTGAAGCTTTCTTT; abundance: .; d_gene: .; j_gene: TRBJ1-1; v_gene: TRBV28
CDR3aa: CASSINTGGSGYTF; CDR3nt: TGTGCCAGCAGTATAAATACAGGGGGCTCTGGCTACACCTTC; abundance: .; d_gene: TRBD1; j_gene: TRBJ1-2; v_gene: TRBV28
CDR3aa: CASSLRGYNYGYTF; CDR3nt: TGTGCCAGCAGCTTGCGAGGATATAACTATGGCTACACCTTC; abundance: .; d_gene: .; j_gene: TRBJ1-2; v_gene: TRBV5-4
CDR3aa: CASSTQTRSDTQYF; CDR3nt: TGTGCCAGCAGCACCCAGACCCGGAGCGATACGCAGTATTTT; abundance: .; d_gene: .; j_gene: TRBJ2-3; v_gene: TRBV4-2
CDR3aa: CASSLGLDRVETQYF; CDR3nt: TGTGCCAGCAGCTTGGGCCTGGACAGGGTAGAGACCCAGTACTTC; abundance: .; d_gene: TRBD1; j_gene: TRBJ2-5; v_gene: TRBV7-9
CDR3aa: CSAEQTQGTEAFF; CDR3nt: TGCAGCGCCGAACAGACGCAGGGCACTGAAGCTTTCTTT; abundance: few; d_gene: .; j_gene: TRBJ1-1; v_gene: TRBV29-1
CDR3aa: CASSRNRDYEQYF; CDR3nt: TGTGCCAGCAGTCGAAACAGGGACTACGAGCAGTACTTC; abundance: once; d_gene: .; j_gene: TRBJ2-7; v_gene: TRBV27
CDR3aa: CASSLGTSGRGGRQETQYF; CDR3nt: TGCGCCAGCAGTCTCGGGACTAGCGGGAGAGGAGGGCGGCAAGAGACCCAGTACTTC; abundance: .; d_gene: TRBD2; j_gene: TRBJ2-5; v_gene: TRBV5-1
CDR3aa: CAWRRDRGRGIEKLFF; CDR3nt: TGTGCCTGGAGACGGGACAGGGGGCGAGGAATTGAAAAACTGTTTTTT; abundance: .; d_gene: TRBD1; j_gene: TRBJ1-4; v_gene: TRBV30
CDR3aa: CASSLYLDTEAFF; CDR3nt: TGTGCCAGCAGCTTATATCTGGACACTGAAGCTTTCTTT; abundance: .; d_gene: .; j_gene: TRBJ1-1; v_gene: TRBV7-9
CDR3aa: CASSLRQRRYTEAFF; CDR3nt: TGTGCCAGCAGTTTACGACAGAGACGTTACACTGAAGCTTTCTTT; abundance: .; d_gene: .; j_gene: TRBJ1-1; v_gene: TRBV28
CDR3aa: CASSIAGSSAEQFF; CDR3nt: TGTGCCAGTAGTATAGCTGGCTCGTCCGCTGAGCAGTTCTTC; abundance: once; d_gene: .; j_gene: TRBJ2-1; v_gene: TRBV19
CDR3aa: CASSEGPGSSYEQYF; CDR3nt: TGTGCCAGCAGTGAAGGACCAGGGAGCTCCTACGAGCAGTACTTC; abundance: .; d_gene: .; j_gene: TRBJ2-7; v_gene: TRBV6-1